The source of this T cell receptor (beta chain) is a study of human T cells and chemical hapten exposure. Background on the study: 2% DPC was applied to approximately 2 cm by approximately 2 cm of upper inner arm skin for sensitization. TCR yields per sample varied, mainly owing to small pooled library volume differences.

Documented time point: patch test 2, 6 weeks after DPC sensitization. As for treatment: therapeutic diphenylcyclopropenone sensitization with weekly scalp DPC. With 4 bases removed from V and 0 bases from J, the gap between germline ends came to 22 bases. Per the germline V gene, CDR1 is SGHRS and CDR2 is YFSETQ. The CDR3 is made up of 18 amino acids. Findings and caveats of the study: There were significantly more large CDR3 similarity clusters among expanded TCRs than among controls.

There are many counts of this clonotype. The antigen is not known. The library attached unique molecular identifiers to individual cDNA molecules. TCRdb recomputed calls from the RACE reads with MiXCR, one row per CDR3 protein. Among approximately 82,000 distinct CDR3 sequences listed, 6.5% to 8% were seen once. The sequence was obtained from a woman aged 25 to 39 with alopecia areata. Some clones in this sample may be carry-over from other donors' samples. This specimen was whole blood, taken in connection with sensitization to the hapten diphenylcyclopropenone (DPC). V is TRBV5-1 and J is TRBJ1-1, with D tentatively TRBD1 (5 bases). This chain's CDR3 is CASSPRRGAIDMNTEAFF. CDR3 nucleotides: TGCGCCAGCAGCCCCAGGAGAGGGGCAATCGACATGAACACTGAAGCTTTCTTT.